This TCR beta chain is from a study of T cell repertoires in cytomegalovirus infection. Study in general: Well-studied HLA-B-restricted epitopes and recently identified HLA-C-restricted epitopes of CMV were both used in the study. Matching HLA type, along with CMV infection, was indicated by public TCR beta signatures. Points from the study as a whole: CMV carriers having the relevant HLA were flagged by cumulative public TCR beta family frequency.

CDR3 length equals 16 residues. Per the germline V gene, CDR1 is GTSNPN and CDR2 is SVGIG (reference sequence). V dropped 3 bases and J dropped 4 bases, with 21 bases sitting between them. Regarding this clonotype: The antigen remains unidentified.

TCRdb reprocessed the reads via MiXCR and lists one record per CDR3 protein. In the table there are about half a million distinct CDR3 sequences, around 30% of which are singletons. This TCR was sampled from a human donor in good health (CMV status not recorded). Some clones in this sample may be carry-over from other donors' samples. The chain carries TRBV30 and TRBJ2-5, with D tentatively TRBD2 (6 bases). This specimen was cultured PBMCs, taken from culture after CMV antigen stimulation. The CDR3 sequence is CAWRPAWQGLGETQYF. The CDR3, as DNA: TGTGCCTGGAGGCCCGCGTGGCAGGGACTCGGAGAGACCCAGTACTTC.